This is a list of T cell receptor beta chains from one sample in a study of cytomegalovirus exposure and HLA in healthy donors. TCRdb's copy holds only in-frame clones and misses some; the assay was immunoSEQ multiplex PCR. The table shows some 180,000 clones, with about 69% occurring only once. The sample consisted of PBMCs. These receptors were obtained from a male donor in good health and CMV-seronegative. CDR3s include the opening cysteine and the closing phenylalanine or tryptophan. D genes are given only for firm matches. Some rows have no size entry. The others give once, few or many, or a class for an expanded clone.

d_call | j_call | v_call | clone_size | cdr3_nt | cdr3_aa
TRBD2 | TRBJ2-3 | TRBV7-9 | few | TGTGCCAGCAGACGCGGGGTAGCGGGGTCTAGCACAGATACGCAGTATTTT | CASRRGVAGSSTDTQYF
NA | TRBJ2-5 | TRBV25-1 | few | TGTGCCAGCAGTGAATATTCGGGAGAGACCCAGTACTTC | CASSEYSGETQYF
NA | TRBJ2-2 | TRBV11-1 | NA | TGTGCCAGCAGCTTAGACAATCTCAGGACCGGGGAGCTGTTTTTT | CASSLDNLRTGELFF
TRBD2 | TRBJ2-7 | TRBV6-5 | NA | TGTGCCAGCAGTTACACTAGCGCTTCCTCCGTCGAGCAGTACTTC | CASSYTSASSVEQYF
TRBD1 | TRBJ1-6 | TRBV6-5 | NA | TGTGCCAGCAGTTTCCAGACAGGGCATTCACCCCTCCACTTT | CASSFQTGHSPLHF
TRBD1 | TRBJ2-7 | TRBV5-6 | NA | TGTGCCAGCAGCACTCCGGGACAGGGGGCGTACGAGCAGTACTTC | CASSTPGQGAYEQYF
NA | TRBJ2-4 | TRBV9 | NA | TGTGCCAGCAGCGTAGGGGTAGCGCCTATTCAGTACTTC | CASSVGVAPIQYF
TRBD2 | TRBJ2-1 | TRBV10-3 | NA | TGTGCCAGCTCCGGGACTAGCAGCAATGAGCAGTTCTTC | CASSGTSSNEQFF
TRBD1 | TRBJ1-5 | TRBV12-5 | NA | TGTGCTATTAGGGGGGACAGGGGGAATCAGCCCCAGCATTTT | CAIRGDRGNQPQHF
NA | TRBJ2-7 | TRBV6-5 | NA | TGTGCCAGCAGTTACTCGACGTACAGGGTCGAGCAGTACTTC | CASSYSTYRVEQYF
TRBD1 | TRBJ1-1 | TRBV9 | NA | TGTGCCAGCAGCCCCCGGGACAGTTCAGACGCTTTCTTT | CASSPRDSSDAFF
TRBD2 | TRBJ2-1 | TRBV11-1 | NA | TGTGCCAGCAAGATATTAGGGACTAGCGGGAGGGATGAGCAGTTCTTC | CASKILGTSGRDEQFF
NA | TRBJ2-5 | TRBV21-1 | NA | TGTGCCAGCAGCAAAGACACGGCGGGAGGGCCCTCGGGAGAGACCCAGTACTTC | CASSKDTAGGPSGETQYF
TRBD2 | TRBJ2-1 | TRBV5-1 | few | TGCGCCAGCAGCTCTCTGATGGGCGGGAGGGCCCGGGATGAGCAGTTCTTC | CASSSLMGGRARDEQFF
NA | TRBJ1-5 | TRBV30 | once | TGTGCCTGGTCCGGGACAAATAATCAGCCCCAGCATTTT | CAWSGTNNQPQHF
TRBD1 | TRBJ2-1 | TRBV7-3 | NA | TGTGCCAGCAGCTCGCAGGGGGCAATCCCTTACAATGAGCAGTTCTTC | CASSSQGAIPYNEQFF
NA | TRBJ1-2 | TRBV30 | NA | TGTGCCTGGGAACGGGCAGGGGTCTATGGCTACACCTTC | CAWERAGVYGYTF
NA | TRBJ1-5 | TRBV6-5 | few | TGTGCCAGCAGCCCCCGGTGGAATCAGCCCCAGCATTTT | CASSPRWNQPQHF
NA | TRBJ1-2 | TRBV27 | many | TGTGCCAGCAGTTTATCGCAGGGGAACTATGGCTACACCTTC | CASSLSQGNYGYTF
TRBD2 | TRBJ2-1 | TRBV28 | NA | TGTGCCAGCAGGATAGCGGGAGGGCCCTCCTACAATGAGCAGTTCTTC | CASRIAGGPSYNEQFF
NA | TRBJ1-5 | TRBV28 | NA | TGTGCCAGCAACGACAGGCCTATTCAGCCCCAGCATTTT | CASNDRPIQPQHF
NA | TRBJ2-1 | TRBV6-1 | NA | TGTGCCAGCAGGAACCGGGACTACAATGAGCAGTTCTTC | CASRNRDYNEQFF
NA | TRBJ2-4 | TRBV4-3 | NA | TGCGCCAGCAGCCAAAGGCTCACAGGGTCAGCAGACATTCAGTACTTC | CASSQRLTGSADIQYF
TRBD1 | TRBJ1-1 | TRBV12-5 | NA | TGTGCTAGTGGTCTATCGGACAGGGGGACTGAAGCTTTCTTT | CASGLSDRGTEAFF
NA | TRBJ1-1 | TRBV7-8 | NA | TGTGCCAGCAGCTTAGCCAGGGGTTCAGAGGGAGATTTCTTT | CASSLARGSEGDFF
NA | TRBJ1-2 | TRBV30 | NA | TGTGCCTCCCAGGAGGTCTATGGCTACACCTTC | CASQEVYGYTF
TRBD1 | TRBJ1-5 | TRBV6-6 | NA | TGTGCCAGCAGTTACCGCCGGACAGGGCACAATCAGCCCCAGCATTTT | CASSYRRTGHNQPQHF
NA | TRBJ1-1 | TRBV6-5 | NA | TGTGCCAGCAGTTATCAGGGCTTCACTGAAGCTTTCTTT | CASSYQGFTEAFF
NA | TRBJ2-3 | TRBV11-3 | NA | TGTGCCAGCAGCTTAGCGGGCACAGATACGCAGTATTTT | CASSLAGTDTQYF
TRBD1 | TRBJ1-1 | TRBV7-9 | NA | TGTGCCAGCAGCACACAACAGGGGGGGGTCACTGAAGCTTTCTTT | CASSTQQGGVTEAFF
NA | TRBJ1-2 | TRBV30 | NA | TGTGCCGGAAAAGGAGGGCCTAGTGGCTACACCTTC | CAGKGGPSGYTF
NA | TRBJ2-7 | TRBV6-5 | NA | TGTGCCAGCAGTTCCTTATACGAGCAGTACTTC | CASSSLYEQYF
NA | TRBJ1-2 | TRBV7-2 | NA | TGTGCCAGCAGCTTTATGGGGGCAGATTATGGCTACACCTTC | CASSFMGADYGYTF
TRBD1 | TRBJ2-1 | TRBV9 | NA | TGTGCCAGCAGCGCGATACAGGGGGTCCCGTTCTTC | CASSAIQGVPFF
TRBD2 | TRBJ2-1 | TRBV11-3 | few | TGTGCCAGCAGCTTAGAGGGGGGAGCGGGAGTAGGGAATGAGCAGTTCTTC | CASSLEGGAGVGNEQFF
TRBD1 | TRBJ1-5 | TRBV7-2 | NA | TGTGCCAGCAGCTTAGTGTTGGGACAGAATCAGCCCCAGCATTTT | CASSLVLGQNQPQHF
NA | TRBJ2-4 | TRBV4-1 | NA | TGCGCCAGCAGCCACCTGCCAGCCCCCTTAAGGGGGGGCCAAGCCAACAAAAACATTCAGTACTTC | CASSHLPAPLRGGQANKNIQYF
TRBD2 | TRBJ2-5 | TRBV30 | NA | TGTGCCTGGAGTCCCGGGATGACTAGCGGGGGCGGAACCCAGTACTTC | CAWSPGMTSGGGTQYF
TRBD2 | TRBJ2-7 | TRBV6-5 | once | TGTGCCAGCAGTTACCACGGGACTAGCGGGGGATACGAGCAGTACTTC | CASSYHGTSGGYEQYF
NA | TRBJ2-3 | TRBV7-3 | NA | TGTGCCAGCAGCTCCGGGAACACAGATACGCAGTATTTT | CASSSGNTDTQYF
TRBD2 | TRBJ2-3 | TRBV28 | NA | TGTGCCAGCAGCCGACTAGCGGGGGGCACAGATACGCAGTATTTT | CASSRLAGGTDTQYF
NA | TRBJ2-2 | TRBV15 | NA | TGTGCCACCAGCAGAGATCTCGTAGAGAACACCGGGGAGCTGTTTTTT | CATSRDLVENTGELFF
NA | TRBJ1-1 | TRBV25-1 | once | TGTGCCAGCAGCGTATTTCAGGGCACTGAAGCTTTCTTT | CASSVFQGTEAFF
NA | TRBJ1-5 | TRBV6-5 | NA | TGTGCCAGCAGTTACTCGGGCGGCAATCAGCCCCAGCATTTT | CASSYSGGNQPQHF
NA | TRBJ1-5 | TRBV6-5 | NA | TGTGCCAGCCGACCCGCCAGGGGCAATCAGCCCCAGCATTTT | CASRPARGNQPQHF
TRBD1 | TRBJ1-1 | TRBV18 | NA | TGTGCCAGCTCACCACTGGGACAGGGGGCGGGTGAAGCTTTCTTT | CASSPLGQGAGEAFF
NA | TRBJ2-1 | TRBV30 | NA | TGTGCCTGGAGTGTCTGGCTTTACAATGAGCAGTTCTTC | CAWSVWLYNEQFF
TRBD2 | TRBJ2-5 | TRBV29-1 | NA | TGCAGCGTTGTAGCGGGGACTCAAGAGACCCAGTACTTC | CSVVAGTQETQYF
NA | TRBJ2-5 | TRBV5-1 | NA | TGCGCCAGCAGCTCTCAAGAGACCCAGTACTTC | CASSSQETQYF
TRBD1 | TRBJ2-1 | TRBV6-5 | NA | TGTGCCAGCAGTGTACAGGGGGCGTCCCACAATGAGCAGTTCTTC | CASSVQGASHNEQFF
NA | TRBJ2-1 | TRBV6-4 | NA | TGTGCCAGCAGTGAATATGTGGGACATGACTACAATGAGCAGTTCTTC | CASSEYVGHDYNEQFF
TRBD1 | TRBJ1-1 | TRBV18 | NA | TGTGCCAGCCCCCAGGGGGGCGGGATGAACACTGAAGCTTTCTTT | CASPQGGGMNTEAFF
TRBD1 | TRBJ2-3 | TRBV6-5 | NA | TGTGCCAGCACCCTGGGACAGGGGTCCGATACGCAGTATTTT | CASTLGQGSDTQYF
NA | TRBJ1-5 | TRBV27 | once | TGTGCCAGCAGTTTGGGCCGACCTATTAGCAATCAGCCCCAGCATTTT | CASSLGRPISNQPQHF
TRBD2 | TRBJ2-2 | TRBV10-2 | NA | TGCGCCAGCAGTGGGACTAGCGGGTGGACCGGGGAGCTGTTTTTT | CASSGTSGWTGELFF